This entry lists 6 T cell receptor beta chains sequenced from one sample in a study of cytomegalovirus exposure and HLA in healthy donors. PCR was performed using 60 Vbeta and 13 Jbeta primers. Method: immunoSEQ multiplex PCR; TCRdb's copy keeps in-frame clones and lacks some. Among roughly 120,000 clones, over 60% were seen once, and the ten largest hold approximately 1%. Material for sequencing was PBMCs. These receptors came from a human donor in good health.

The chain joins TRBV28 to TRBJ1-4; tentative D call: TRBD1 (6 bases). This CDR3 is 16 amino acids long. V was shortened by 6 bases and J by 5 bases, with 19 bases between the two germline ends. CDR1 MDHEN and CDR2 SYDVKM come from the germline V gene. The CDR3 here is CASRVALGGANEKLFF. CDR3 DNA: TGTGCCAGCAGAGTCGCCTTGGGGGGGGCGAATGAAAAACTGTTTTTT.

The chain is built from TRBV7-2 and TRBJ1-2; D is possibly TRBD1 (6 bases). Germline V gene lookup returns CDR1 SGHTA and CDR2 FQGNSA. This CDR3 is built from 15 residues. V was shortened by 2 bases and J by 4 bases, with 14 bases between the two germline ends. The DNA of the CDR3 is TGTGCCAGCAGCTTATGGGGCAGGGGCACCTATGGCTACACCTTC. Translated, it gives CASSLWGRGTYGYTF.

The genes are TRBV4-2 and TRBJ2-7; tentatively, D is TRBD1 (6 bases). Trimming took off 1 base at V and 1 base at J, with 17 bases between the two ends. The CDR3 has 17 residues. Germline V gene data show CDR1 as LGHNA and CDR2 as YNFKEQ. The DNA for the CDR3 is TGTGCCAGCAGCCAAGTAAGCCTGACGGGACATTCCTACGAGCAGTACTTC. This encodes CASSQVSLTGHSYEQYF.

The chain uses TRBV11-3 and TRBJ2-7; a weak D match, TRBD1 (6 bases). Trimming removed 6 bases from V and 3 bases from J, with 15 bases in between. The CDR3 extends over 14 amino acids. In germline, CDR1 is SGHNT, CDR2 YENEEA. CDR3 coding DNA: TGTGCCAGCAGTATGTCGGGACAAAACTACGAGCAGTACTTC. It encodes CASSMSGQNYEQYF.

The CDR3 coding sequence is TGTGCCAGCAGCTTAACACCTGTCCACACTGAAGCTTTCTTT. Encoded protein: CASSLTPVHTEAFF. V is TRBV7-8 and J is TRBJ1-1; no definite D call. This CDR3 region has 14 residues. The V gene's germline CDR1 is SGHVS and CDR2 FQNEAQ. Deletions cut 2 bases from V and 3 bases from J, with 10 bases between.

The chain has TRBV5-1 and TRBJ2-2; no clear D. The length of the CDR3 is 15 residues. V was clipped by 0 bases and J by 0 bases, with 6 bases between them. Germline V gives CDR1 SGHRS, CDR2 YFSETQ. The CDR3 spells CASSLDRPNTGELFF. The CDR3, as DNA: TGCGCCAGCAGCTTGGACAGACCGAACACCGGGGAGCTGTTTTTT.